Listed below are T cell receptor beta chains from one sample, sequenced in a study of T cell changes during pregnancy in multiple sclerosis. Libraries were prepared by immunoSEQ multiplex PCR; TCRdb keeps only in-frame clonotypes and omits some of them. The table has 35,000 to 45,000 clones, over 75% seen once. The sample in question was CD8+ T cells from peripheral blood mononuclear cells, obtained in the first trimester of pregnancy. These receptors were collected from a female donor with multiple sclerosis, enrolled in a pregnancy study. Both conserved end residues are part of each CDR3. The D gene is left open where the match is weak. The listing skips clone size in some rows; elsewhere it reads once, few, many or a size class.

v_call: TRBV9; clone_size: -; j_call: TRBJ1-2; d_call: TRBD1; cdr3_aa: CASSGRDRGISDGYTF; cdr3_nt: TGTGCCAGCAGCGGTAGGGACAGGGGTATCTCTGATGGCTACACCTTC
v_call: TRBV27; clone_size: -; j_call: TRBJ1-2; d_call: TRBD1; cdr3_aa: CASRLRDRRDYGYTF; cdr3_nt: TGTGCCAGCAGACTTAGGGACAGGAGAGACTATGGCTACACCTTC
v_call: TRBV19; clone_size: -; j_call: TRBJ2-7; d_call: TRBD1; cdr3_aa: CASSISGTGDEQYF; cdr3_nt: TGTGCCAGTAGTATCTCCGGGACAGGGGACGAGCAGTACTTC
v_call: TRBV27; clone_size: -; j_call: TRBJ1-6; d_call: -; cdr3_aa: CASSLSSGMNNSPLHF; cdr3_nt: TGTGCCAGCAGTTTATCTTCAGGGATGAATAATTCACCCCTCCACTTT
v_call: TRBV13; clone_size: -; j_call: TRBJ2-3; d_call: -; cdr3_aa: CASSLGQGRSDTQYF; cdr3_nt: TGTGCCAGCAGCTTAGGTCAGGGGCGGTCAGATACGCAGTATTTT
v_call: TRBV18; clone_size: -; j_call: TRBJ2-5; d_call: -; cdr3_aa: CASSPEGETQYF; cdr3_nt: TGTGCCAGCTCACCGGAGGGAGAGACCCAGTACTTC
v_call: TRBV9; clone_size: -; j_call: TRBJ2-7; d_call: -; cdr3_aa: CASSPGYGYEQYF; cdr3_nt: TGTGCCAGCAGCCCGGGGTACGGCTACGAGCAGTACTTC
v_call: TRBV25-1; clone_size: -; j_call: TRBJ2-1; d_call: -; cdr3_aa: CASSERTGSSYNEQFF; cdr3_nt: TGTGCCAGCAGTGAAAGAACAGGGAGCTCCTACAATGAGCAGTTCTTC
v_call: TRBV6-1; clone_size: -; j_call: TRBJ2-3; d_call: TRBD2; cdr3_aa: CASSGLAGGPDTQYF; cdr3_nt: TGTGCCAGCAGTGGACTAGCGGGGGGGCCAGATACGCAGTATTTT
v_call: TRBV4-1; clone_size: few; j_call: TRBJ1-1; d_call: -; cdr3_aa: CASSQGAGATEAFF; cdr3_nt: TGCGCCAGCAGCCAAGGAGCAGGGGCCACTGAAGCTTTCTTT
v_call: TRBV7-6; clone_size: once; j_call: TRBJ1-6; d_call: TRBD1; cdr3_aa: CASSPGTANNSPLHF; cdr3_nt: TGTGCCAGCAGCCCTGGGACAGCTAATAATTCACCCCTCCACTTT
v_call: TRBV7-9; clone_size: -; j_call: TRBJ1-2; d_call: -; cdr3_aa: CASSQRDTLYGYTF; cdr3_nt: TGTGCCAGCAGCCAACGGGACACCTTATATGGCTACACCTTC
v_call: TRBV7-9; clone_size: once; j_call: TRBJ2-1; d_call: -; cdr3_aa: CASSLSVNFEQFF; cdr3_nt: TGTGCCAGCAGCCTCTCGGTGAACTTTGAGCAGTTCTTC
v_call: TRBV7-7; clone_size: -; j_call: TRBJ2-7; d_call: TRBD1; cdr3_aa: CASSQDRGGVQYF; cdr3_nt: TGTGCTAGCAGCCAGGACAGGGGAGGAGTGCAGTACTTC
v_call: TRBV4-3; clone_size: -; j_call: TRBJ2-3; d_call: -; cdr3_aa: CASSQYSSSSTDTQYF; cdr3_nt: TGCGCCAGCAGCCAATATTCGAGCTCTAGCACAGATACGCAGTATTTT
v_call: TRBV7-9; clone_size: -; j_call: TRBJ2-5; d_call: TRBD2; cdr3_aa: CASSPGLAEFQETQYF; cdr3_nt: TGTGCCAGCAGCCCGGGACTAGCGGAGTTCCAAGAGACCCAGTACTTC
v_call: TRBV5-8; clone_size: -; j_call: TRBJ2-7; d_call: TRBD1; cdr3_aa: CASSHPGTASYEQYF; cdr3_nt: TGTGCCAGCAGCCACCCCGGGACAGCCTCCTACGAGCAGTACTTC
v_call: TRBV7-7; clone_size: -; j_call: TRBJ2-3; d_call: TRBD2; cdr3_aa: CASSTLAADTQYF; cdr3_nt: TGTGCTAGCAGCACCCTAGCGGCAGATACGCAGTATTTT
v_call: TRBV27; clone_size: -; j_call: TRBJ1-2; d_call: TRBD1; cdr3_aa: CASSAGTGVGYTF; cdr3_nt: TGTGCCAGCAGTGCCGGGACAGGGGTTGGCTACACCTTC
v_call: TRBV4-1; clone_size: few; j_call: TRBJ2-7; d_call: TRBD1; cdr3_aa: CASAGQGLDEQYF; cdr3_nt: TGCGCCAGCGCCGGACAGGGTTTGGACGAGCAGTACTTC
v_call: TRBV21-1; clone_size: -; j_call: TRBJ2-2; d_call: -; cdr3_aa: CASAADPGELFF; cdr3_nt: TGTGCCTCGGCGGCGGATCCCGGGGAGCTGTTTTTT
v_call: TRBV7-3; clone_size: -; j_call: TRBJ2-1; d_call: TRBD2; cdr3_aa: CASSLGGGARNEQFF; cdr3_nt: TGTGCCAGCAGCTTAGGCGGGGGGGCCCGCAATGAGCAGTTCTTC
v_call: TRBV11-1; clone_size: -; j_call: TRBJ2-7; d_call: -; cdr3_aa: CASSLDFPSSYEQYF; cdr3_nt: TGTGCCAGCAGCTTAGACTTCCCTAGCTCCTACGAGCAGTACTTC
v_call: TRBV21-1; clone_size: -; j_call: TRBJ2-7; d_call: -; cdr3_aa: CASSRWRTKQGALYEQYF; cdr3_nt: TGTGCCAGCAGCCGATGGCGAACCAAACAGGGGGCACTTTACGAGCAGTACTTC
v_call: TRBV7-3; clone_size: -; j_call: TRBJ1-1; d_call: TRBD1; cdr3_aa: CASSFMTGGAFF; cdr3_nt: TGTGCCAGCAGCTTCATGACAGGGGGAGCTTTCTTT
v_call: TRBV5-5; clone_size: -; j_call: TRBJ1-5; d_call: -; cdr3_aa: CASSLLWGPGNQPQHF; cdr3_nt: TGTGCCAGCAGCTTGTTATGGGGGCCCGGCAATCAGCCCCAGCATTTT
v_call: TRBV13; clone_size: -; j_call: TRBJ1-1; d_call: -; cdr3_aa: CASSLYSNTEAFF; cdr3_nt: TGTGCCAGCAGCTTATACTCGAACACTGAAGCTTTCTTT
v_call: TRBV19; clone_size: -; j_call: TRBJ1-1; d_call: -; cdr3_aa: CASNPGTGIDTEAFF; cdr3_nt: TGTGCCAGTAATCCGGGTACAGGGATCGACACTGAAGCTTTCTTT
v_call: TRBV12-5; clone_size: -; j_call: TRBJ2-2; d_call: -; cdr3_aa: CASGPGVGAGELFF; cdr3_nt: TGTGCTAGTGGACCTGGAGTAGGAGCCGGGGAGCTGTTTTTT
v_call: TRBV5-6; clone_size: -; j_call: TRBJ1-1; d_call: TRBD1; cdr3_aa: CASSFQGGTEAFF; cdr3_nt: TGTGCCAGCAGCTTCCAGGGGGGCACTGAAGCTTTCTTT
v_call: TRBV9; clone_size: -; j_call: TRBJ1-1; d_call: TRBD1; cdr3_aa: CASSETAYDRVNTEAFF; cdr3_nt: TGTGCCAGCTCGGAAACTGCTTATGACAGGGTGAACACTGAAGCTTTCTTT
v_call: TRBV6-6; clone_size: -; j_call: TRBJ1-1; d_call: TRBD1; cdr3_aa: CAALGQGASKTAEAFF; cdr3_nt: TGTGCCGCCTTAGGACAGGGGGCGAGTAAAACCGCTGAAGCTTTCTTT
v_call: TRBV11-2; clone_size: -; j_call: TRBJ2-7; d_call: -; cdr3_aa: CASSTEGFHEQYF; cdr3_nt: TGTGCCAGCAGCACTGAGGGTTTCCACGAGCAGTACTTC
v_call: TRBV5-1; clone_size: -; j_call: TRBJ2-2; d_call: -; cdr3_aa: CASSVGPNTGELFF; cdr3_nt: TGCGCCAGCAGCGTGGGTCCTAACACCGGGGAGCTGTTTTTT
v_call: TRBV9; clone_size: -; j_call: TRBJ2-7; d_call: -; cdr3_aa: CASSTRDQATYEQYF; cdr3_nt: TGTGCCAGCAGCACCCGGGATCAAGCCACCTACGAGCAGTACTTC
v_call: TRBV7-3; clone_size: -; j_call: TRBJ1-2; d_call: -; cdr3_aa: CASSKTGGVWGGYTF; cdr3_nt: TGTGCCAGCAGTAAAACGGGAGGGGTTTGGGGAGGCTACACCTTC
v_call: TRBV14; clone_size: -; j_call: TRBJ2-7; d_call: -; cdr3_aa: CASSHLSGSYEQYF; cdr3_nt: TGTGCCAGCAGCCACCTGTCAGGCTCCTACGAGCAGTACTTC
v_call: TRBV21-1; clone_size: few; j_call: TRBJ1-5; d_call: -; cdr3_aa: CASIVQGAGQPQHF; cdr3_nt: TGTGCCAGCATCGTACAGGGGGCGGGTCAGCCCCAGCATTTT
v_call: TRBV7-9; clone_size: -; j_call: TRBJ1-2; d_call: TRBD1; cdr3_aa: CASSLQGARGYTF; cdr3_nt: TGTGCCAGCAGCCTACAGGGGGCGAGAGGCTACACCTTC
v_call: TRBV9; clone_size: -; j_call: TRBJ2-6; d_call: TRBD1; cdr3_aa: CASSSRQGASGANVLTF; cdr3_nt: TGTGCCAGCAGCTCCCGACAGGGGGCTTCTGGGGCCAACGTCCTGACTTTC
v_call: TRBV6-6; clone_size: -; j_call: TRBJ1-6; d_call: -; cdr3_aa: CASSYDSYNSPLHF; cdr3_nt: TGTGCCAGCAGTTACGACAGTTATAATTCACCCCTCCACTTT
v_call: TRBV6-5; clone_size: -; j_call: TRBJ2-2; d_call: TRBD2; cdr3_aa: CASSHSGLAFGELFF; cdr3_nt: TGTGCCAGCAGCCACTCGGGACTAGCTTTCGGGGAGCTGTTTTTT
v_call: TRBV15; clone_size: -; j_call: TRBJ1-5; d_call: -; cdr3_aa: CATSRDELHQPQHF; cdr3_nt: TGTGCCACCAGCAGAGACGAGTTACATCAGCCCCAGCATTTT
v_call: TRBV6-6; clone_size: many; j_call: TRBJ1-1; d_call: -; cdr3_aa: CASSYEVGGTEAFF; cdr3_nt: TGTGCCAGCAGTTACGAGGTGGGTGGCACTGAAGCTTTCTTT
v_call: TRBV19; clone_size: -; j_call: TRBJ1-3; d_call: -; cdr3_aa: CASSMAISSGNTIYF; cdr3_nt: TGTGCCAGTAGTATGGCCATAAGCTCTGGAAACACCATATATTTT
v_call: TRBV7-2; clone_size: -; j_call: TRBJ1-2; d_call: TRBD1; cdr3_aa: CASSLPGQGINYGYTF; cdr3_nt: TGTGCCAGCAGCTTGCCGGGACAGGGGATTAACTATGGCTACACCTTC
v_call: TRBV21-1; clone_size: -; j_call: TRBJ1-2; d_call: -; cdr3_aa: CASSKVHRAVYGYTF; cdr3_nt: TGTGCCAGCAGCAAAGTTCACAGGGCCGTATATGGCTACACCTTC
v_call: TRBV27; clone_size: once; j_call: TRBJ2-7; d_call: -; cdr3_aa: CASSSGLAYEQYF; cdr3_nt: TGTGCCAGCAGTAGTGGACTCGCCTACGAGCAGTACTTC
v_call: TRBV5-6; clone_size: -; j_call: TRBJ1-1; d_call: -; cdr3_aa: CASSAPSGSPTEAFF; cdr3_nt: TGTGCCAGCAGCGCTCCTTCAGGGTCCCCCACTGAAGCTTTCTTT